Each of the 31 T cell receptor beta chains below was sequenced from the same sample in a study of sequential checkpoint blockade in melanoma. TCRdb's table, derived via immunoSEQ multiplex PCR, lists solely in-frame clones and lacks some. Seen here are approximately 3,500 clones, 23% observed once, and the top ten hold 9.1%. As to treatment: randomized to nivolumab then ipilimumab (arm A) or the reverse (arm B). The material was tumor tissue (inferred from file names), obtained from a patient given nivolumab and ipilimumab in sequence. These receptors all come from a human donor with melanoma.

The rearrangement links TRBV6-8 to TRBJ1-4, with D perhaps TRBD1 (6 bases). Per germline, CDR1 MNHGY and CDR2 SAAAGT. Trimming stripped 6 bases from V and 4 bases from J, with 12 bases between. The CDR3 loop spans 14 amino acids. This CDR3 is CASSFSGHNEKLFF. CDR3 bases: TGTGCCAGCAGCTTCTCGGGACATAATGAAAAACTGTTTTTT.

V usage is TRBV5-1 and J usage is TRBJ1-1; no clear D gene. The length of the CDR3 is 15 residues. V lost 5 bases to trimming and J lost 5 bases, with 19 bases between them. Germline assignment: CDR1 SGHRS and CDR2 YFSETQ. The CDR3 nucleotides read TGCGCCAGCAGGGTGAGCGACCGGGTTTGGACTGAAGCTTTCTTT. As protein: CASRVSDRVWTEAFF.

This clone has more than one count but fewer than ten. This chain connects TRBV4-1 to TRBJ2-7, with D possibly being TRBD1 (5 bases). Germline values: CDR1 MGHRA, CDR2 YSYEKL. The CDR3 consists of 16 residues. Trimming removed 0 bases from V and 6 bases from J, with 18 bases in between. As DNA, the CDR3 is TGCGCCAGCAGCCAAGATCCGGCTGAAACAGGTGGCGAGCAGTACTTC. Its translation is CASSQDPAETGGEQYF.

CDR3 coding DNA: TGTGCCAGCAGCCTTCATAGGGATACGCAGTATTTT. It specifies CASSLHRDTQYF. The chain recombines TRBV6-8 with TRBJ2-3, with no clear D. The germline V and J ends were trimmed by 6 bases and 6 bases, with 10 bases remaining between them. Germline V lookup: CDR1 MNHGY, CDR2 SAAAGT. The CDR3 consists of 12 residues.

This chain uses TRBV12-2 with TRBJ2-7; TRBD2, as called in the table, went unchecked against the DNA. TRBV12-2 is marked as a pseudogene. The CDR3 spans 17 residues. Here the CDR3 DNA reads TGTGCAAGTCGCTTTGGGTTCGCGGGGCCTAGCTCCTACGAGCAGTACTTC. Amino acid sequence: CASRFGFAGPSSYEQYF.

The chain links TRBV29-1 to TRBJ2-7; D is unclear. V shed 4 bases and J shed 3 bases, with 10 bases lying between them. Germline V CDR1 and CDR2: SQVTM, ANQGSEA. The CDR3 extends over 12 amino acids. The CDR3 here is CSVVAGSYEQYF. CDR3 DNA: TGCAGCGTTGTGGCAGGTAGCTACGAGCAGTACTTC.

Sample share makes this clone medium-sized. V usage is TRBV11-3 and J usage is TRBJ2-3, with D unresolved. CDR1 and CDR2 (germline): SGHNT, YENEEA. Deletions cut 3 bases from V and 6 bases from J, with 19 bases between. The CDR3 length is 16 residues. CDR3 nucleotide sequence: TGTGCCAGCAGCTTGTCCGGCCGTGTAAAAGGGGATACGCAGTATTTT. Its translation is CASSLSGRVKGDTQYF.

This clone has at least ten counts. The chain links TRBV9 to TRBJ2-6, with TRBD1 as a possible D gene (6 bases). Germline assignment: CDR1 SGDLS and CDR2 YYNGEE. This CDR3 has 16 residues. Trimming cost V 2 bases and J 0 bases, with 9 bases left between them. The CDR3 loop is CASSVAGDSGANVLTF. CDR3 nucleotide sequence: TGTGCCAGCAGCGTCGCAGGGGACTCTGGGGCCAACGTCCTGACTTTC.

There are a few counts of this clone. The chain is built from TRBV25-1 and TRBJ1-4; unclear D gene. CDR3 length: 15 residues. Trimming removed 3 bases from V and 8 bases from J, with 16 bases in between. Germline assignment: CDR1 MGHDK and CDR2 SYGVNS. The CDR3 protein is CASSDARVGGEKLFF. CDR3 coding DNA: TGTGCCAGCAGTGACGCCCGGGTTGGTGGCGAAAAACTGTTTTTT.

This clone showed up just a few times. The CDR3 bases are TGTGCCAGCAGTCTACCCCAACCGGGACAGGGAAACGGGGACACCATATATTTT. Its protein is CASSLPQPGQGNGDTIYF. This chain uses TRBV28 with TRBJ1-3; 9 nucleotides line up with TRBD1. Trimming took 5 bases from V and 8 from J; bases not matched to a gene: 19. CDR3 length: 18 residues. CDR1 is MDHEN and CDR2 is SYDVKM in the germline V gene.

The CDR3 region is CASSIMKLGHDTQYF. The CDR3 nucleotides are TGTGCCAGTAGTATAATGAAGCTGGGGCACGATACGCAGTATTTT. V is TRBV19 and J is TRBJ2-3, with D perhaps matching TRBD1 (5 bases). V was shortened by 2 bases and J by 6 bases, with 15 bases between the two germline ends. The CDR3 consists of 15 residues. The germline gives CDR1 LNHDA, CDR2 SQIVND (reference sequence).

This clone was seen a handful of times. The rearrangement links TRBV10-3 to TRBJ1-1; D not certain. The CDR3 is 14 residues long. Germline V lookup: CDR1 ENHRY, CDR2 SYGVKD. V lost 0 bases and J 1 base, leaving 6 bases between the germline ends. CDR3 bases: TGTGCCATCAGTGAGTCGGAGGGGAACACTGAAGCTTTCTTT. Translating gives CAISESEGNTEAFF.

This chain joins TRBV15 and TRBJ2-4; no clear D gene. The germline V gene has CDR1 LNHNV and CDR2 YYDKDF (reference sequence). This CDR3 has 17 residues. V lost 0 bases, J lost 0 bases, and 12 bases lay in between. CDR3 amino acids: CATSRDARILAKNIQYF. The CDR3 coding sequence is TGTGCCACCAGCAGAGATGCGAGGATTTTAGCCAAAAACATTCAGTACTTC.

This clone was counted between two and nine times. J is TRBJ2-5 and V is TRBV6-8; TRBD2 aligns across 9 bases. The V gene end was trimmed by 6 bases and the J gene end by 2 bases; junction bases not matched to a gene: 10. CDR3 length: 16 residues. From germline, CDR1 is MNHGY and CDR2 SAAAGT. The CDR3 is CASRGTGLAKQETQYF. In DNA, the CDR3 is TGTGCCAGCAGGGGGACGGGACTAGCCAAACAAGAGACCCAGTACTTC.

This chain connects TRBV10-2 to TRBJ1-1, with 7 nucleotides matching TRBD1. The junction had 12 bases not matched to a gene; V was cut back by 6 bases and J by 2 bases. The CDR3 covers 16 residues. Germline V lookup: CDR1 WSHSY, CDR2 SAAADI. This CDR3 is CASRTSGGGSNTEAFF. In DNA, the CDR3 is TGCGCCAGCAGGACGTCTGGAGGGGGCAGTAACACTGAAGCTTTCTTT.

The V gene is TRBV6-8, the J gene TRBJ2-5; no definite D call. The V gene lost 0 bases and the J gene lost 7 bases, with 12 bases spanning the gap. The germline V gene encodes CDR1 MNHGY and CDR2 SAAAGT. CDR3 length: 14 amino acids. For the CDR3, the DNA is TGTGCCAGCAGTTACTCGACCCCCTCGGGGACCCAGTACTTC. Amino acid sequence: CASSYSTPSGTQYF.

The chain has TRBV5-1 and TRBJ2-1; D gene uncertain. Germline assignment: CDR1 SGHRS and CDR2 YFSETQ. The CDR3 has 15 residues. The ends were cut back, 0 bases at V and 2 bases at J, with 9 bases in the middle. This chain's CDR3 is CASSLGLTPYNEQFF. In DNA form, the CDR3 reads TGCGCCAGCAGCTTGGGGCTTACCCCCTACAATGAGCAGTTCTTC.

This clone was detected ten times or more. The CDR3 spells CASSPGQGIADTQYF. The CDR3 DNA reads as TGTGCCAGCAGCCCGGGACAGGGGATCGCAGATACGCAGTATTTT. This chain links TRBV7-6 with TRBJ2-3; 10 bases fit TRBD1. The CDR3 length is 15 residues. Germline V CDR1 and CDR2: SGHVS, FNYEAQ. V shed 5 bases, J shed 4 bases, and the junction held 6 bases outside the gene matches.

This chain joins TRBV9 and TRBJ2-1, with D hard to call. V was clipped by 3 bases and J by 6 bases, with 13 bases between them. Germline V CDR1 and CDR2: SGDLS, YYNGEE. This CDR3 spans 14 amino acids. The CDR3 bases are TGTGCCAGCAGCGGCGGTGGGGTGAGCAATGAGCAGTTCTTC. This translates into CASSGGGVSNEQFF.

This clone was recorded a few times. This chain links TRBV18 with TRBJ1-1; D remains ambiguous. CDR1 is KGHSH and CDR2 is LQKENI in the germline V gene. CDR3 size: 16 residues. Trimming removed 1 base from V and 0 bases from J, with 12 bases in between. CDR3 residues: CASSPLQLIMNTEAFF. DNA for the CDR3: TGTGCCAGCTCACCACTACAGCTTATCATGAACACTGAAGCTTTCTTT. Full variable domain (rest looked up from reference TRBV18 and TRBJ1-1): NAGVMQNPRHLVRRRGQEARLRCSPMKGHSHVYWYRQLPEEGLKFMVYLQKENIIDESGMPKERFSAEFPKEGPSILRIQQVVRGDSAAYFCASSPLQLIMNTEAFFGQGTRLTVV.

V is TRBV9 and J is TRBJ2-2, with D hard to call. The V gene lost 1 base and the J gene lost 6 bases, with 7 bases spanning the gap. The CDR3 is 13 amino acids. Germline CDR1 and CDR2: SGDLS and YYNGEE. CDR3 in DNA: TGTGCCAGCAGCGTATGGAAATCCGGGGAGCTGTTTTTT. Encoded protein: CASSVWKSGELFF. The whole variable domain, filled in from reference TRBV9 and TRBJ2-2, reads DSGVTQTPKHLITATGQRVTLRCSPRSGDLSVYWYQQSLDQGLQFLIQYYNGEERAKGNILERFSAQQFPDLHSELNLSSLELGDSALYFCASSVWKSGELFFGEGSRLTVL.

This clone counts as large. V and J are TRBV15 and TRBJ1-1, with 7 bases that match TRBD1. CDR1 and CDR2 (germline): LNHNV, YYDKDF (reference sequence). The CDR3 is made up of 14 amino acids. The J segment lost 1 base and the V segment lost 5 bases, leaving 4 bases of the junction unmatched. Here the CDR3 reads CATSAHRGNTEAFF. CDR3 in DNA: TGTGCCACCAGCGCCCACAGGGGGAACACTGAAGCTTTCTTT.

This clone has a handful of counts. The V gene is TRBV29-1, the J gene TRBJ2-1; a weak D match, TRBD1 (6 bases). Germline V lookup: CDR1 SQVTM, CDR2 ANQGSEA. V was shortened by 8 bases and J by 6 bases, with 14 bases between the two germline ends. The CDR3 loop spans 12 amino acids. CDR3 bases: TGCAGCCTTTATACAGGGTCCAATGAGCAGTTCTTC. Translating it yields CSLYTGSNEQFF.

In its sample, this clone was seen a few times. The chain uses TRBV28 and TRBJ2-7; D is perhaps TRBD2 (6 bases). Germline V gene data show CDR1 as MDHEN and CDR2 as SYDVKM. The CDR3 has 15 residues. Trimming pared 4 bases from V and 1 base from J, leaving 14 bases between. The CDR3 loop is CASSSGGTGSYEQYF. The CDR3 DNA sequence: TGTGCCAGCAGTTCTGGAGGGACTGGGTCCTACGAGCAGTACTTC.

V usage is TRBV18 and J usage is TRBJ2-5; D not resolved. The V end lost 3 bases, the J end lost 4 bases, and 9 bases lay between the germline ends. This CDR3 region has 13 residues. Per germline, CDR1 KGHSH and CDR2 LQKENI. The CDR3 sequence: CASSPETRETQYF. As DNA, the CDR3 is TGTGCCAGCTCACCCGAGACAAGAGAGACCCAGTACTTC.

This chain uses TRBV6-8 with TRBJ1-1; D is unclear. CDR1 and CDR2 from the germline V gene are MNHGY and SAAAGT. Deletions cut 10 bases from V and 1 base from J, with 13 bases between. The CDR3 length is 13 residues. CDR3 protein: CAIRYEENTEAFF. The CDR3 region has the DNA TGTGCCATCAGATACGAGGAGAACACTGAAGCTTTCTTT.

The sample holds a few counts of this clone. The CDR3 here is CASRRDSSTDTQYF. The CDR3 DNA reads TGTGCCAGCAGGAGAGACTCTAGCACAGATACGCAGTATTTT. The rearrangement uses TRBV11-3 and TRBJ2-3; D is uncertain. V was shortened by 6 bases and J by 0 bases, with 10 bases between the two germline ends. CDR3 length: 14 amino acids. Germline V gene data show CDR1 as SGHNT and CDR2 as YENEEA.

The chain's CDR3 is CANQRGPKGGYTF. The CDR3 nucleotides are TGTGCCAACCAGAGGGGGCCGAAGGGTGGCTACACCTTC. This chain links TRBV28 with TRBJ1-2, with TRBD1 matching over 7 bases. Germline CDR1 is MDHEN and CDR2 is SYDVKM. Unmatched junction bases numbered 12, after V lost 10 bases and J lost 7 bases. The CDR3 has 13 residues.

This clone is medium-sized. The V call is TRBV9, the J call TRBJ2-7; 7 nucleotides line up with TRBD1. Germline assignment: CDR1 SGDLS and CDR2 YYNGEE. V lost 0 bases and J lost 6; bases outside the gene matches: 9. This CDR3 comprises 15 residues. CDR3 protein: CASSVGDRPDGEQYF. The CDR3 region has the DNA TGTGCCAGCAGCGTAGGGGACAGACCGGACGGCGAGCAGTACTTC.

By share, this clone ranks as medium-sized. The CDR3 sequence is CASSRMGQGDTEAFF. CDR3 nucleotide sequence: TGTGCCAGCAGCCGAATGGGACAGGGCGACACTGAAGCTTTCTTT. The chain combines TRBV11-3 with TRBJ1-1, with 9 bases fitting TRBD1. Germline V gene lookup returns CDR1 SGHNT and CDR2 YENEEA. The CDR3 loop spans 15 amino acids. V shed 5 bases, J shed 3 bases, and the junction held 7 bases outside the gene matches.

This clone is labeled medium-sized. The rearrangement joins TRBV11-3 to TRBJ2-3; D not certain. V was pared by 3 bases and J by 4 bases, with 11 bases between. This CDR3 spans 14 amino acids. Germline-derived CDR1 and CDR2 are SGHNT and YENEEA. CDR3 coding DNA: TGTGCCAGCAGCTTGCGGCAGGACCCAGATACGCAGTATTTT. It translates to CASSLRQDPDTQYF.